These T cell receptor beta chains were read from a single sample in a study of OX40 agonist ivuxolimab in advanced cancers. The assay was immunoSEQ multiplex PCR, and TCRdb's table has in-frame clones only and misses some. Of roughly 25,000 clones in the sample, more than 60% were seen once. This specimen was CD4+ or CD8+ T cells sorted from blood, taken in a trial of the OX40 agonist ivuxolimab. All receptors come from an adult with an advanced solid tumor such as melanoma, head and neck, liver or kidney cancer. The CDR3 runs from the conserved cysteine through the conserved F or W. Part of the rows lack a size; the others show once, few, many or a class for expanded clones.

size,V,CDR3
medium-sized,TRBV2,CASAGSTYEQYF
-,TRBV5-6,CASSPLGAEAFF
-,TRBV7-3,CASSLTGAGTDTQYF
few,TRBV6-5,CASSYSGNTGELFF
-,TRBV2,CASSSQDPPTDTQYF
-,TRBV9,CASSRGLGGGYYNEQFF
few,TRBV2,CASSIRASGANVLTF
-,TRBV5-8,CASSLGGGPNTEAFF
-,TRBV4-3,CASSQDTGTYNYGYTF
-,TRBV6-5,CASSLGRGLYEQYF
few,TRBV4-1,CASSPERAGREKLFF
-,TRBV2,CASSYPRHSMQETQYF
-,TRBV28,CASSPLEVAETDTQYF
-,TRBV9,CAGSVGGETQYF
-,TRBV6-5,CASSYAGGGEQYF
-,TRBV29-1,CSVEQGATYEQYF
-,TRBV10-3,CAISRDPADEQFF
-,TRBV6-5,CASSHGTGGSGELFF
-,TRBV14,CASSPGRNTDSNTEAFF
-,TRBV6-5,CATSGSEGPGQPQHF
-,TRBV5-6,CASTPEYSKSSYEQYF
-,TRBV15,CATSRDDASGNTIYF
-,TRBV7-2,CASSLLGQVLSANTGELFF
-,TRBV19,CASTPGQALYGYTF
-,TRBV5-4,CASSLAAPGVTGELFF
-,TRBV9,CASSAPGTGDNEQFF
-,TRBV7-9,CASSLTENGGNYGYTF
medium-sized,TRBV10-2,CASSAAGDYGYTF
-,TRBV19,CASSSSRHSQETQYF
-,TRBV19,CASSNGGRAETQYF
-,TRBV7-8,CASSPPLRLAGGRNTQYF
-,TRBV19,CASSDSGISYNEQFF